The rows below give T cell receptor beta chains drawn from one sample of a study of cytomegalovirus exposure and HLA in healthy donors. Measured with immunoSEQ multiplex PCR; TCRdb has only the in-frame clones, and not every one. The sample records about 160,000 clones, approximately 96% being singletons. The sample taken for sequencing was PBMCs. The receptor source for this set is a young woman in good health and CMV-seronegative. Both conserved end residues are trimmed from each CDR3. Only some rows state a clone size, as once, few, many or a class for expanded clones.

AIRGQEDQPQH TRBV10-3 once 11
ASSPLEHSYEQY TRBV4-1 - 12
ASSPTGSYGYT TRBV6-6 - 11
ASSQDSSSAPLH TRBV4-1 - 12
ASSLAGVFTDTQY TRBV27 - 13
ASSLSGGADTQY TRBV7-3 - 12
ASSLGSGAFLTDTQY TRBV7-9 - 15
ASSIPREPNYGYT TRBV19 - 13
ASSLDGGGVGGEQF TRBV7-2 - 14
AWREGQGDNSPLH TRBV30 - 13
SPQGTGGQY TRBV20-1 - 9
ASSYYRGRHSGANVLT TRBV7-2 - 16
ASLGSGGTDTQY TRBV13 - 12
ASSQVFADNEKLF TRBV4-1 - 13
ASSSGQGKGGYT TRBV19 - 12
ASSRGSRTDTQY TRBV2 - 12
ASSSETGAYEQY TRBV6-6 - 12
ASSSLATGNTEAF TRBV11-2 - 13
ASSVGGTEETQY TRBV9 - 12
ASSRDSNEKLF TRBV2 once 11
ASSSRTNGGELF TRBV7-6 - 12
ASSFGGRTDTQY TRBV5-5 once 12
ASSQWGGQLGNTIY TRBV4-1 - 14
ASSRGQNTEAF TRBV5-4 - 11
ASMTGAAFGQPQH TRBV6-1 - 13
ASSSSGALSYEQY TRBV13 - 13
ASSQAHGAGGEGNYGYT TRBV4-2 - 17
ASSQRGTEAF TRBV4-3 - 10
ASGALGRRSGNTIY TRBV4-3 - 14
ASSLGPGPLH TRBV5-6 - 10
ASSESSVPLYEQY TRBV6-1 - 13
ASSLRGEGGRISYEQY TRBV27 - 16
ASSARGQGVFGQY TRBV13 - 13
ASTTGSGELF TRBV2 - 10
ASSLRVGGAMDTQY TRBV5-6 - 14
ASSLGSREEQY TRBV5-4 - 11
ASKGGGETQY TRBV11-3 - 10
ASSGQGPGGYT TRBV6-1 few 11
AWRQGATGNTIY TRBV30 - 12
AWSQGPNYGYT TRBV30 - 11
ASRATEQETQY TRBV2 - 11
ASSPEVKRRNSPLH TRBV2 - 14
ASSQVQTGGHYEQY TRBV23-1 - 14
ASQTGGAGEQY TRBV5-1 - 11
ASSLKGASDTQY TRBV4-3 - 12
ASSDSYTDTQY TRBV2 - 11
ASSYSRDTGELF TRBV6-6 - 12
ASIDYFTDTQY TRBV19 - 11
ASGDRVGTSGGGGFHEQF TRBV7-8 - 18
ASSSDYSGNTIY TRBV5-1 - 12
ASSPGQTYEQY TRBV6-5 - 11
ASSQGGDNEQF TRBV4-2 - 11
ASSPGTGTANSPLH TRBV11-2 - 14
ASSSSGTVNYGYT TRBV5-4 - 13
ASSPRQVSYEQY TRBV9 - 12
ASSYSGRGDGYT TRBV6-5 - 12
ASSEAGQTLWPLH TRBV6-1 - 13
ASSSRTGATYEQY TRBV11-2 - 13
ASSLSMGGLDYGYT TRBV27 - 14
ASSAGDSYNEQF TRBV5-4 - 12